This T cell receptor beta chain originates from a study of cytomegalovirus exposure and HLA in healthy donors. Germline V gene data show CDR1 as LGHNA and CDR2 as YNFKEQ. This CDR3 contains 15 residues. With 0 bases clipped from V and 11 bases from J, the junction kept 9 bases outside the gene matches. Regarding the study as a whole: Productive rates of about 90% or about 30% were seen for most TCR beta V segments in an earlier analysis. According to a later analysis, donors in an Asian-associated ancestry cluster reportedly had fewer N-insertions than the roughly 640-donor mean. Cytomegalovirus-associated TCR beta chains were listed, numbering some 150.

Healthy donors of bone marrow made up the group. The primer mix had 60 Vbeta and 13 Jbeta primers. Assay used: immunoSEQ multiplex PCR; TCRdb lists only in-frame clones, some missing. Of over 150,000 clones in the sample, around 80% are singletons; the top ten hold roughly 3.7%. Of note for this clone: Its matching antigen is unknown.

The sequence was obtained from a woman aged 60 to 75 in good health and CMV-seropositive. The sequencing input was PBMCs. J is TRBJ2-5 and V is TRBV4-2; the match to TRBD2 covers 10 bases. Written as DNA, the CDR3 is TGTGCCAGCAGCCAAGAGCTAGCGGGGGTTGTAGCTCAGTACTTC. This sequence encodes CASSQELAGVVAQYF.